Listed below are T cell receptor beta chains from one sample, sequenced in a study of T cell responses to AZD1222 COVID-19 vaccine. Sequencing was performed with immunoSEQ multiplex PCR; in TCRdb, only in-frame clones are kept and a portion is missing. The data hold over 100,000 clones, with roughly 86% observed a single time. Sequencing used peripheral blood, obtained 28 days after the second dose of the MenACWY control vaccine. These receptor sequences come from an adult who received the MenACWY meningococcal vaccine as a control. Each CDR3 is given with its conserved first and last residue. The D gene is left open where the match is weak. Clone size, where shown, is once, few, many, or a class for clones that have expanded.

size	V	J	D	DNA	CDR3
NA	TRBV24-1	TRBJ2-1	TRBD2	TGTGCCACCAGGGCGGGGGGGAGCTCCTACAATGAGCAGTTCTTC	CATRAGGSSYNEQFF
NA	TRBV7-8	TRBJ2-5	TRBD2	TGTGCCAGCAGCGGGCCTAGCGGGTGGCTAGGGACCCAGTACTTC	CASSGPSGWLGTQYF
NA	TRBV5-1	TRBJ2-2	NA	TGCGCCAGCAGCCCTGTGGCGGGCGGGCGGACCGGGGAGCTGTTTTTT	CASSPVAGGRTGELFF
NA	TRBV18	TRBJ2-7	TRBD1	TGTGCCAGCTCACCCGGACAGGAGGCCTACGAGCAGTACTTC	CASSPGQEAYEQYF
once	TRBV16	TRBJ1-4	NA	TGTGCCAGCAGCCAGGATGGACAGTACAATGAAAAACTGTTTTTT	CASSQDGQYNEKLFF
NA	TRBV9	TRBJ1-4	NA	TGTGCCAGCAGCGGAGAGCCGGGACAACCTAAGGAAAAACTGTTTTTT	CASSGEPGQPKEKLFF
NA	TRBV4-1	TRBJ2-7	TRBD2	TGCGCCAGCAGCCAAGGTCCTAGCGGGTCGGCCTACGAGCAGTACTTC	CASSQGPSGSAYEQYF
NA	TRBV7-6	TRBJ2-1	NA	TGTGCCAGCAGCACGAACTCTGACAATGAGCAGTTCTTC	CASSTNSDNEQFF
once	TRBV7-6	TRBJ1-1	NA	TGTGCCAGCAGCTTAGGGGTAGTTACGAACACTGAAGCTTTCTTT	CASSLGVVTNTEAFF
NA	TRBV11-2	TRBJ1-5	NA	TGTGCCAGCAGACTAGACCGGGACCAGCCCCAGCATTTT	CASRLDRDQPQHF
NA	TRBV23-1	TRBJ1-6	TRBD1	TGCGCCAGCAGTCAGCCCGGGACAGACATTAATTCACCCCTCCACTTT	CASSQPGTDINSPLHF
NA	TRBV28	TRBJ1-3	NA	TGTGCCAGCAGTGCGCCAGGCTACTCTGGAAACACCATATATTTT	CASSAPGYSGNTIYF
NA	TRBV9	TRBJ1-1	NA	TGTGCCAGCAGCGTAGTATCAACAGCTGAAGCTTTCTTT	CASSVVSTAEAFF
NA	TRBV6-2/TRBV6-3	TRBJ1-2	NA	TGTGCCAGCAGTTATCCCCCCTCGGTGGGGAGTGGAGATGGCTACACCTTC	CASSYPPSVGSGDGYTF
NA	TRBV3-1/TRBV3-2	TRBJ1-2	NA	TGTGCCAGCAGCCAAGCAAGGGTCTATGGCTACACCTTC	CASSQARVYGYTF
NA	TRBV18	TRBJ2-7	TRBD2	TGTGCCAGCTCACCCGGGACTAGTGAATACGAGCAGTACTTC	CASSPGTSEYEQYF
NA	TRBV12-3/TRBV12-4	TRBJ1-5	TRBD1	TGTGCCAGCAGTCCGCAGGGGGCTCAGCCCCAGCATTTT	CASSPQGAQPQHF
NA	TRBV6-2/TRBV6-3	TRBJ2-4	NA	TGTGCCAGCAGTTTCGCAGGTTCAGACATTCAGTACTTC	CASSFAGSDIQYF
NA	TRBV5-5	TRBJ2-1	TRBD2	TGTGCCAGCAGCGATAGCGGGGGCGACTACAATGAGCAGTTCTTC	CASSDSGGDYNEQFF
once	TRBV5-1	TRBJ1-2	NA	TGCGCCAGCAGGGGACTAGAAGGGGTCATCAGCTACACCTTC	CASRGLEGVISYTF
NA	TRBV6-4	TRBJ2-1	TRBD2	TGTGCCAGCAGTGACTCATATACTAGCGGCAATGAGCAGTTCTTC	CASSDSYTSGNEQFF
NA	TRBV30	TRBJ1-5	NA	TGTGCCTGGAGTCCAGGACAGAATCAGCCCCAGCATTTT	CAWSPGQNQPQHF
once	TRBV5-5	TRBJ1-2	NA	TGTGCCAGCAGCTTGGTTGGTTCAGATAAGTACACCTTC	CASSLVGSDKYTF
NA	TRBV19	TRBJ2-7	NA	TGTGCCAGTAGTATAGGGTTCATGAACGAGCAGTACTTC	CASSIGFMNEQYF
few	TRBV29-1	TRBJ1-2	TRBD1	TGCAGCGTTGAGACTGGGGACAGGGGCTATGGCTACACCTTC	CSVETGDRGYGYTF
NA	TRBV3-1/TRBV3-2	TRBJ2-4	NA	TGTGCCAGCAGCCAACTAGGAGCGCTAGCCAAAAACATTCAGTACTTC	CASSQLGALAKNIQYF
NA	TRBV6-5	TRBJ2-1	TRBD2	TGTGCCAGCAGCGACCGACTAGCGGGGGGGAATGAGCAGTTCTTC	CASSDRLAGGNEQFF
once	TRBV18	TRBJ1-5	NA	TGTGCCAGCTCACCACAGGGGGATCAGCCCCAGCATTTT	CASSPQGDQPQHF
NA	TRBV24-1	TRBJ2-5	NA	TGTGCCACCAGTGACCACAGGGATTCGCAAGAGACCCAGTACTTC	CATSDHRDSQETQYF
few	TRBV7-9	TRBJ2-4	NA	TGTGCCAGCAGCCCCGTGACGATGACGTTCTCAGCCAAAAACATTCAGTACTTC	CASSPVTMTFSAKNIQYF
NA	TRBV5-1	TRBJ2-2	TRBD2	TGCCCCAGCAGCCCTGGACTAGCGGGGGGGGCCGGGGAGCTGTTTTTT	CPSSPGLAGGAGELFF
NA	TRBV7-6	TRBJ2-1	TRBD2	TGTGCCAGCAGCTTATTCGGGGGGGCCAATAATGAGCAGTTCTTC	CASSLFGGANNEQFF
NA	TRBV28	TRBJ1-5	NA	TGTGCCAGCAATAGCCCAGGGCAGCATCAGCCCCAGCATTTT	CASNSPGQHQPQHF
once	TRBV28	TRBJ1-2	NA	TGTGCCAGCAGCGCAGTTGGGTATGGCTACACCTTC	CASSAVGYGYTF
NA	TRBV7-8	TRBJ2-7	TRBD1	TGTGCCAGCAGCACCGGGACAGGGGTACTCTTCGGCGAGCAGTACTTC	CASSTGTGVLFGEQYF
NA	TRBV7-2	TRBJ1-1	NA	TGTGCCAGCAGCCTTGGGGGCGCCCAGTATGAAGCTTTCTTT	CASSLGGAQYEAFF
once	TRBV4-3	TRBJ1-2	NA	TGCGCCAGCAGCCAAGATCGTCCGGGGGCCTATGGCTACACCTTC	CASSQDRPGAYGYTF
NA	TRBV7-2	TRBJ1-2	NA	TGTGCCAGCAGCTTAGGAGGGGGGGGACTAAGCTACACCTTC	CASSLGGGGLSYTF
NA	TRBV10-1	TRBJ2-7	NA	TGCGCCAGCAGTGAGTCGGGCATAGGCGAGCAGTACTTC	CASSESGIGEQYF
NA	TRBV28	TRBJ2-5	NA	TGTGCCAGCAATAATGGGGGGACACCTACCCAAGAGACCCAGTACTTC	CASNNGGTPTQETQYF
NA	TRBV5-1	TRBJ1-2	TRBD1	TGCGCCAGCAGCGGCGGGACAGCAGCTAACTATGGCTACACCTTC	CASSGGTAANYGYTF
NA	TRBV6-1	TRBJ2-7	NA	TGTGCCAGCAGTGAAGGGATAACCTACGAGCAGTACTTC	CASSEGITYEQYF
NA	TRBV20-1	TRBJ1-4	NA	TGCAGTGCTAGTCCGGGAGTGACTAATGAAAAACTGTTTTTT	CSASPGVTNEKLFF
once	TRBV7-3	TRBJ1-1	NA	TGTGCCAGCAGCCTCACTCCGGGACCCACTGAAGCTTTCTTT	CASSLTPGPTEAFF
NA	TRBV2	TRBJ2-7	NA	TGTGCCAGCAGCGCCCAGCTTGGAAGGCCGTACTTC	CASSAQLGRPYF
once	TRBV28	TRBJ1-2	NA	TGTGCCAGCAACGGAGGAGTGCCTAACTATGGCTACACCTTC	CASNGGVPNYGYTF
NA	TRBV5-4	TRBJ2-3	TRBD2	TGTGCCAGCAGCTTGGCCAGCGGGGGGGTCGGGGCAGATACGCAGTATTTT	CASSLASGGVGADTQYF
NA	TRBV19	TRBJ1-5	NA	TGTGCCAGTAGCATCGCCACAGGGCTGGGCAATCAGCCCCAGCATTTT	CASSIATGLGNQPQHF
once	TRBV7-9	TRBJ1-6	NA	TGTGCCAGCAGCTTTCGGACGGCGAATTCACCCCTCCACTTT	CASSFRTANSPLHF
NA	TRBV15	TRBJ2-7	NA	TGTGCCACCAGCAGAGATAGTGCCAGGGGGGCGGCCGGGGGCCCCTACGAGCAGTACTTC	CATSRDSARGAAGGPYEQYF
NA	TRBV7-8	TRBJ2-3	TRBD1	TGTGCCAGCAGCTACCCGACAGGGGAATCGAGCACAGATACGCAGTATTTT	CASSYPTGESSTDTQYF
NA	TRBV27	TRBJ2-5	TRBD2	TGTGCCAGCAGTTTATCGACTAGCGGGGGGGAAGAGACCCAGTACTTC	CASSLSTSGGEETQYF
NA	TRBV28	TRBJ1-2	NA	TGTGCCAGCAGCGGGGGGACGGAATATGGCTACACCTTC	CASSGGTEYGYTF
once	TRBV6-2/TRBV6-3	TRBJ1-1	NA	TGTGCCAGCAGTTACGGAACTGAAGCTTTCTTT	CASSYGTEAFF
few	TRBV15	TRBJ1-6	NA	TGTGCCACCAGCAGAGAAAATTCACCCCTCCACTTT	CATSRENSPLHF